The sequence of this TCR beta chain was determined in a study of shared clonotypes between healthy human individuals. A word on this clone: Its antigen remains unknown.

Study-wide findings and caveats: Roughly 4.6% of naive CD4 clonotypes were common to several donors. Tissue TCR repertoires likely differ from these blood-only repertoires.

V was clipped by 4 bases and J by 8 bases, with 20 bases between them. Germline V gene data show CDR1 as SNHLY and CDR2 as FYNNEI. This CDR3 comprises 15 residues. A deep-level run was used for the assay. Original processing methods: ImmunoSEQ junction-only sequences lacked quality scores, so their filtering differed. Data came from immunoSEQ multiplex PCR; TCRdb stores just in-frame clones and leaves some out. V and J calls and clone size are those listed in that table; D and trimming were worked out from the DNA. The data contain about 1.1 million clones, around three quarters of them singletons. The rearrangement uses TRBV2 and TRBJ1-2; D is unclear. The sequence was obtained from a man aged 18 to 29 in good health. Some clones in this sample may be carry-over from other donors' samples. The sample consisted of memory CD4+ T cells from PBMCs. The subset: CD45RA-negative fraction. CDR3 nucleotides: TGTGCCAGCAGTGCTGGAGAGGGTTCGGGGAGCGGCTACACCTTC. It specifies CASSAGEGSGSGYTF.